The rows below give T cell receptor beta chains drawn from one sample of a study of CD8 T cell repertoires and HIV-1 epitope variants. Profiled with immunoSEQ multiplex PCR; TCRdb holds only in-frame clones, not every one. The sample lists 5,500 to 7,000 clones, under 70% seen once, with about 45% in the top ten. No cognate antigen is known for these TCRs. The sequencing input was cultured CD8+ T cells derived from PBMCs. The source of these receptors is a male donor with HIV. The CDR3 runs from the conserved cysteine through the conserved F or W. The D gene is left open where the match is weak. Only some rows state a clone size, as once, few, many or a class for expanded clones.

>TRBJ2-7|TRBV5-4|few|-
CASSLASYEQYF
>TRBJ1-4|TRBV28|-|-
CASSPATNEKLFF
>TRBJ1-1|TRBV4-2|-|TRBD1
CASSPIGQELNTEAFF
>TRBJ2-1|TRBV2|-|-
CASSDTVGRRYNEQFF
>TRBJ2-2|TRBV30|-|-
CAWMVTGELFF
>TRBJ2-7|TRBV28|-|TRBD1
CASSLGGTGDAYEQYF
>TRBJ2-7|TRBV9|few|-
CASSATAGQAYEQYF
>TRBJ1-6|TRBV6-1|-|-
CASSERRQHYNSPLHF
>TRBJ1-6|TRBV27|once|TRBD1
CASSPPQGGQGVSPLHF
>TRBJ1-2|TRBV27|few|TRBD1
CASSLTGSNYGYTF
>TRBJ2-3|TRBV5-1|once|TRBD2
CASSPTSGTTLSTDTQYF
>TRBJ2-3|TRBV6-5|few|-
CASSYRRQLGDTQYF
>TRBJ1-1|TRBV6-5|-|-
CASSYAGWGGGTEAFF
>TRBJ2-5|TRBV19|-|-
CASSSLSGGVETQYF
>TRBJ2-1|TRBV9|-|TRBD1
CASSIRDRGDDEQFF
>TRBJ2-1|TRBV13|-|-
CASSFTNEQFF
>TRBJ2-5|TRBV6-4|few|-
CASSDRGRETQYF